This T cell receptor beta chain was recovered during a study of blood T cell repertoires in COVID-19. Study details: PBMCs, B-cell-depleted T cells, or T cells provided the cDNA or gDNA that made up the material.

Generated by immunoSEQ multiplex PCR, the TCRdb table keeps only in-frame clones and is missing some. The data hold approximately 110,000 clones, with 84% observed a single time. V dropped 6 bases and J dropped 6; count of bases not matched to a gene: 6. Germline CDR1 is MNHEY and CDR2 is SVGAGI. The CDR3 runs to 15 residues. This chain joins TRBV6-5 and TRBJ2-3, with TRBD2 identical over 13 bases. Sequenced input: peripheral blood. This receptor was identified in a woman aged 50 to 60 with acute or convalescent COVID-19. The CDR3 loop is CASRPGLAGVDTQYF. For the CDR3, the DNA is TGTGCCAGCAGGCCTGGACTAGCGGGGGTGGATACGCAGTATTTT.